Presented here are 16 T cell receptor beta chains from one specimen sequenced in a study of spatial heterogeneity in lung cancer. Findings and caveats of the study: In tumors, expanded intratumoral alpha and beta TCR counts tracked mutation counts.

The time point is: sample taken at primary tumor resection. Via MiXCR, TCRdb re-called the 5' RACE reads, giving one row per CDR3 protein. The sample has about 1,900 distinct CDR3 sequences; roughly a fifth are singletons. No antigens are known for them. The starting material was lung tumor tissue, obtained at surgery. These receptor sequences come from a male donor with early-stage non-small cell lung cancer.

Points on this clonotype: The library was built for alpha chains, so this beta chain is an off-target read and its size means little. The rearrangement uses TRBV7-9 and TRBJ2-3; D is unresolved. Trimming pared 4 bases from V and 0 bases from J, leaving 8 bases between. CDR1 is SEHNR and CDR2 is FQNEAQ in the germline V gene (reference sequence). The CDR3 is 14 amino acids. CDR3 amino acids: CASSWVTSTDTQYF. CDR3 nucleotides: TGTGCCAGCAGCTGGGTGACTAGCACAGATACGCAGTATTTT.

This clonotype is labeled as medium-sized. Found in a library prepared for alpha chains, this beta chain is an off-target read, and its abundance has little meaning. The genes are TRBV2 and TRBJ2-1; TRBD2 matches at 7 bases. CDR1 is SNHLY and CDR2 is FYNNEI in the germline V gene. After removal of 6 bases from V and 10 bases from J, the junction contained 12 bases not matched to a gene. This CDR3 contains 14 residues. The CDR3 spells CASRTSRLRPEQFF. In DNA, the CDR3 is TGTGCCAGCAGGACTAGCAGACTTCGCCCAGAGCAGTTCTTC. Full variable domain (rest looked up from reference TRBV2 and TRBJ2-1): EPEVTQTPSHQVTQMGQEVILRCVPISNHLYFYWYRQILGQKVEFLVSFYNNEISEKSEIFDDQFSVERPDGSNFTLKIRSTKLEDSAMYFCASRTSRLRPEQFFGPGTRLTVL.

This clonotype showed up just a few times. The library was designed around alpha chains, so this beta chain is a stray read whose abundance carries little weight. The genes are TRBV12-3 or TRBV12-4 and TRBJ2-2, with D unresolved. The CDR3 loop spans 13 amino acids. Deletions cut 5 bases from V and 6 bases from J, with 10 bases between. The CDR3 DNA reads TGTGCCAGCAGTCCGCGCGTGGCCGGGGAGCTGTTTTTT. The encoded protein is CASSPRVAGELFF.

Of note for this clonotype: This beta chain came through as a stray read in a library set up for alpha chains, and its size says little. This chain joins TRBV20-1 and TRBJ2-2; 7 bases are a match to TRBD2. Germline V CDR1 and CDR2: DFQATT, SNEGSKA (reference sequence). The CDR3 contains 14 residues. The trim removed 4 bases at V and 7 bases at J, leaving 9 bases unmatched. CDR3 DNA sequence: TGCAGTGCTACCTGGGGGAGGGCCAACGGGGAGCTGTTTTTT. Encoded protein: CSATWGRANGELFF.

By sample share, this clonotype is medium-sized (0.01 to 0.1%). In a library made to pick up alpha chains, this beta chain is a stray read with a size that means little. The chain employs TRBV14 and TRBJ2-7; 8 nucleotides match TRBD1. CDR1 is SGHDN, CDR2 FVKESK, per germline. The CDR3 spans 12 residues. V was pared by 7 bases and J by 6 bases, with 5 bases of the junction left unmatched. CDR3 sequence reads: CASKTTGGEQYV. The CDR3 DNA follows: TGTGCCAGCAAAACTACAGGGGGCGAGCAGTACGTC.

This clonotype is medium-sized by share. This beta chain is an unintended read in a library built for alpha chains; its size means little. The CDR3 DNA sequence: TGCGCCAGCAGCACCTCCGGGACAGGGGCCTACGAGCAGTACTTC. Translating gives CASSTSGTGAYEQYF. The rearrangement uses TRBV5-1 and TRBJ2-7; 10 bases fit TRBD1. Looked up from germline, CDR1 is SGHRS and CDR2 is YFSETQ. There are 15 residues in the CDR3. Losses at the gene ends were 4 bases for V and 2 bases for J; bases not matched to a gene: 6.

In its sample, this clonotype ranks as medium-sized. Because the library targeted alpha chains, this beta chain is an off-target read whose size means little. The chain links TRBV28 to TRBJ2-2; tentative D call: TRBD1 (5 bases). The CDR3 sequence is 16 residues long. CDR1 MDHEN and CDR2 SYDVKM come from the germline V gene. V shed 6 bases and J shed 1 base, with 15 bases lying between them. As DNA, the CDR3 is TGTGCCAGCAGCCCCCTTCGACAGAAGAACACCGGGGAGCTGTTTTTT. Translated, it gives CASSPLRQKNTGELFF.

By share of the sample, this clonotype is medium-sized (0.01 to 0.1%). Found in a library prepared for alpha chains, this beta chain is an off-target read, and its abundance has little meaning. The chain links TRBV12-3 or TRBV12-4 to TRBJ2-3; D gene unclear. There are 13 residues in the CDR3. V shed 4 bases and J shed 6 bases, with 11 bases lying between them. CDR3 sequence reads: CASSSSEMDTQYF. CDR3 coding DNA: TGTGCCAGCAGTTCGTCGGAAATGGATACGCAGTATTTT.

By share, this clonotype counts as medium-sized (0.01 to 0.1%). The missing conserved phenylalanine or tryptophan at the end of this CDR3 makes a read error likely. The DNA is left out, because the CDR3 cannot be placed on it with certainty; the CDR3 is given as TCRdb lists it. The library was prepared for alpha chains; this beta chain is a stray read, so its frequency means little. This rearrangement joins TRBV20-1 to TRBJ1-1. With termini counted, the CDR3 has 9 amino acids. From germline, CDR1 is DFQATT and CDR2 SNEGSKA (reference sequence). This chain's CDR3 is CSAGNTPPL.

In the case of this clonotype: With the library built for alpha chains, this beta chain is off target and its frequency is not meaningful. The genes are TRBV20-1 and TRBJ2-3, with D perhaps being TRBD1 or TRBD2 (7 bases each). V was clipped by 0 bases and J by 2 bases, with 12 bases between them. Germline lookup yields CDR1 DFQATT and CDR2 SNEGSKA (reference sequence). The CDR3 is made up of 15 amino acids. CDR3 region: CSARDPGGVTDTQYF. The DNA of the CDR3 is TGCAGTGCTAGAGATCCAGGGGGGGTCACAGATACGCAGTATTTT.

As for this clonotype: Because this beta chain is a stray read in a library intended to capture alpha chains, its abundance should not be given much weight. The chain links TRBV27 to TRBJ1-2; D gene unclear. There are 13 residues in the CDR3. Germline V gene data show CDR1 as MNHEY and CDR2 as SMNVEV (reference sequence). Trimming took 8 bases from V and 5 from J, leaving 15 bases between them. The CDR3 sequence: CASAPGRSYGYTF. The CDR3, as DNA: TGTGCCAGCGCACCCGGACGGTCATATGGCTACACCTTC.

Sample share makes this clonotype medium-sized (0.01 to 0.1%). Little can be read into the size of this beta chain, an off-target read in a library designed for alpha chains. The chain is built from TRBV12-3 or TRBV12-4 and TRBJ2-3, with 11 bases fitting TRBD1. Trimming took 5 bases from V and 2 from J; bases not matched to a gene: 3. This CDR3 region has 15 residues. The CDR3: CASSPDRGPTDTQYF. The DNA for the CDR3 is TGTGCCAGCAGTCCGGACAGGGGGCCCACAGATACGCAGTATTTT.

This clonotype is medium-sized. This beta chain lies outside the target of a library built for alpha chains; its clone size means little. This chain connects TRBV7-6 to TRBJ2-7, with D unresolved. V was pared by 0 bases and J by 6 bases, with 9 bases between. This CDR3 comprises 13 residues. In germline, CDR1 is SGHVS, CDR2 FNYEAQ. The CDR3 is CASSLAAQGEQYF. CDR3 bases: TGTGCCAGCAGCTTAGCGGCACAAGGCGAGCAGTACTTC.

By proportion, this clonotype is medium-sized. A library prepared for alpha chains yielded this beta chain as an off-target read; its size is of little meaning. This chain links TRBV4-2 with TRBJ2-5; D tentatively fits TRBD1 or TRBD2 (5 bases each). The CDR3 sequence is 14 residues long. The V end lost 1 base, the J end lost 4 bases, and 10 bases lay between the germline ends. Germline assignment: CDR1 LGHNA and CDR2 YNFKEQ. CDR3 amino acids: CASSQGTRGETQYF. The CDR3 DNA sequence: TGTGCCAGCAGCCAAGGAACTAGGGGAGAGACCCAGTACTTC.

A word on this clonotype: This beta chain represents an off-target read in a library built for alpha chains; its size is of limited meaning. This chain connects TRBV12-3 or TRBV12-4 to TRBJ1-2; D call uncertain. V was pared by 4 bases and J by 4 bases, with 7 bases between. The CDR3 sequence is 12 residues long. DNA for the CDR3: TGTGCCAGCAGTTCAAACTCCTATGGCTACACCTTC. This sequence encodes CASSSNSYGYTF.

Judged by abundance, this clonotype is medium-sized. A library prepared for alpha chains yielded this beta chain as an off-target read; its size is of little meaning. The J gene is TRBJ1-1, the V gene TRBV6-5; 7 nucleotides agree with TRBD1. CDR1 MNHEY and CDR2 SVGAGI come from the germline V gene. This CDR3 is 15 amino acids long. Unmatched junction bases numbered 12, after V lost 7 bases and J lost 4 bases. DNA for the CDR3: TGTGCCAGCACCTTGGACAGGCGGATCGGCACTGAAGCTTTCTTT. This encodes CASTLDRRIGTEAFF.